This TCR beta chain appears in the sequencing data of a study of shared clonotypes between healthy human individuals. With respect to this clone: Its antigen remains unidentified.

Points from the study as a whole: Investigators expected sequencing depth to affect clonotype sharing among donors.

Germline V lookup: CDR1 LNHDA, CDR2 SQIVND (reference sequence). This CDR3 spans 15 amino acids. After removal of 3 bases from V and 5 bases from J, the junction contained 6 bases not matched to a gene. Each subset's genomic DNA was shared equally among a number of immunoSEQ plates. The protocol was immunoSEQ multiplex PCR, while the TCRdb copy is restricted to in-frame clones and leaves out a portion. The sample holds a few million clones, 80% to 95% seen once. Sequenced sample: naive CD4+ T cells from PBMCs. Sample subset: CD45RA+ positively selected. The V and J genes are TRBV19 and TRBJ2-2, with 7 bases matching TRBD2. The receptor was derived from a man younger than 35 in good health. Some clones in this sample may be carry-over from other donors' samples. CDR3 DNA: TGTGCCAGTAGTATTGGCGGGAGCTATACCGGGGAGCTGTTTTTT. It codes for CASSIGGSYTGELFF.